This TCR beta chain was captured by sequencing in a study of CD8+ T cells in alopecia areata listed by TCRdb under 2018. At the level of the whole study: The treated patients took part in an open-label pilot trial in which moderate-to-severe alopecia areata was treated with oral tofacitinib at 5 to 10 mg twice daily. Tofacitinib was given for 6 to 18 months, followed by 6 months of follow-up off drug to assess delayed response and recurrence. For the treated patients, the SALT score, which quantifies what percentage of scalp surface area is affected, served as the measure of disease severity. To study T cell clonal expansion in alopecia areata, the researchers applied high-throughput TCRbeta sequencing to both the C3H/HeJ mouse model and human patients. Scalp tissue and sorted CD4+ and CD8+ peripheral blood T cells from patchy and totalis/universalis alopecia areata patients and from healthy controls were covered by human TCRbeta sequencing. Tofacitinib-treated patients had biopsies at baseline and at 4 and 24 weeks of treatment, with a later scalp biopsy in several patients. Scalp clonality was compared across normal scalp (n=4), patchy alopecia areata scalp (n=8), and alopecia totalis/universalis scalp (n=8). RNA was obtained with the PAXgene miRNA kit for fixed scalp, the miRNeasy kit for PBMCs, and the RNeasy kit for mouse skin. immunoSEQ multiplex PCR using 35 Vbeta forward primers and 13 Jbeta reverse primers was used to amplify TCRbeta CDR3 regions. The study at large found these results: Unlike mouse skin, which is dominated by gammadelta T cells, normal human skin has resident alphabeta T cells that are also sequenced, and this complicates analysis of the scalp TCR repertoire. Scalp clonality and the number of expanded CD8+ clones among the top 100 scalp clones were significantly decreased by tofacitinib. Higher clonality and more expanded CD8+ clones were observed in lesional scalp than in normal scalp, particularly in alopecia totalis/universalis, a finding suggestive of antigenic drive. During tofacitinib treatment, many expanded lesional clones remained in scalp and blood, and this persistence may partly explain relapse after treatment is stopped. Shared TCR sequences between patients were less evident than in mice, which may be partly attributable to HLA diversity in the patient population. Because the treated cohort was small and had only one nonresponder, larger studies are needed to examine links between baseline CD8+ expansion and response.

CDR1 MNHEY and CDR2 SMNVEV are derived from the germline V gene (reference sequence). The CDR3 goes from the cysteine to the phenylalanine over 13 residues. Kept here is only the CDR3 DNA, which spans 39 bases and is read in frame from base 1. V is reduced by 1 base and J by 3 bases, leaving a spacing of 7 bases between them. The meaning of the sample's treatment or condition label: oral pan-JAK inhibitor, 5-10 mg twice daily. From alopecia areata patients, peripheral blood was collected along with lesional scalp punch biopsies. PBMCs were isolated by density centrifugation and stained for CD3, CD4 and CD8, after which CD4+ and CD8+ T cells were sorted on a FACSAria. A remark on this clone: The antigen it recognizes is unknown. Base qualities are missing; no much larger clone stands one base away.

Libraries came from the immunoSEQ multiplex PCR assay. To provide template for TCR sequencing, every sample had RNA extracted and reverse transcribed into cDNA. SuperScript III was used for first-strand cDNA synthesis, primed with a 2:1 mix of oligo-dT and random hexamers. Amplification bias was assessed with a synthetic immune receptor repertoire, and residual bias was removed computationally. In the paper's pipeline: Raw reads were preprocessed to remove errors, and CDR3 was defined according to IMGT conventions as the region from the conserved cysteine to phenylalanine. To get clonality, Shannon entropy was normalized by log2 of the number of productive unique TCRs and the result was subtracted from 1. Whether each scalp clone was CD4 or CD8 was inferred by checking scalp TCRbeta sequences against the CD4 and CD8 repertoires from sorted blood. TCRdb stores this immuneACCESS table with in-frame sequences only. Part of the clones is absent; in the studies checked, under half of the shortfall reflects unresolved V genes, and no reason is known for the rest. V, J and clone size were drawn from that table, and D and trimming were deduced from the DNA. In this sample the table shows 210,000 or so clones, approximately 70% of which occur a single time. The ten largest make up more than 1% of the sample.

The sequence was collected from a human donor with alopecia areata. The V and J genes are TRBV27 and TRBJ2-7, and perhaps TRBD2 as D gene, on 5 matching bases. This specimen was CD4+ T cells sorted from blood, taken at approximately week 44, from a patient treated with tofacitinib. The CDR3 in this case is CASSLFGNYEQYF. The nucleotide sequence is given as TGTGCCAGCAGTTTATTCGGGAACTACGAGCAGTACTTC.